Only a few counts were recorded for the clone carrying this T cell receptor (beta chain). What it binds is not known. This sample was taken from a study of vaccination and CD4 T cells after COVID-19. Treatment of the sample: roughly 10-day PBMC culture with coronavirus spike peptide pools or control peptides (ViraFEST assay). During the years 2011-2018, before the COVID-19 pandemic, the unexposed donor's CD4+ T cells were collected. V gave up 3 bases and J gave up 0 bases, with 10 bases separating them. The CDR3 contains 15 residues. The V gene's germline CDR1 is LNHNV and CDR2 YYDKDF (reference sequence). Sequencing of cultured CD4+ T cell DNA used the Oncomine TCR Beta short-read assay. TCRdb redid the calling of the PCR reads with MiXCR, one entry per CDR3 protein. The repertoire has 9,000 to 9,500 distinct CDR3 sequences, approximately 34% of them found once; the top ten carry approximately 40%.

The rearrangement joins TRBV15 to TRBJ2-3; possible D gene TRBD1, 6 bases. What was sequenced was CD4+ T cells from blood, cultured in vitro. The receptor was isolated from a human donor in good health. The CDR3 protein is CATSSGQFSTDTQYF. In nucleotides, the CDR3 is TGTGCCACCAGCAGTGGACAGTTTAGCACAGATACGCAGTATTTT.